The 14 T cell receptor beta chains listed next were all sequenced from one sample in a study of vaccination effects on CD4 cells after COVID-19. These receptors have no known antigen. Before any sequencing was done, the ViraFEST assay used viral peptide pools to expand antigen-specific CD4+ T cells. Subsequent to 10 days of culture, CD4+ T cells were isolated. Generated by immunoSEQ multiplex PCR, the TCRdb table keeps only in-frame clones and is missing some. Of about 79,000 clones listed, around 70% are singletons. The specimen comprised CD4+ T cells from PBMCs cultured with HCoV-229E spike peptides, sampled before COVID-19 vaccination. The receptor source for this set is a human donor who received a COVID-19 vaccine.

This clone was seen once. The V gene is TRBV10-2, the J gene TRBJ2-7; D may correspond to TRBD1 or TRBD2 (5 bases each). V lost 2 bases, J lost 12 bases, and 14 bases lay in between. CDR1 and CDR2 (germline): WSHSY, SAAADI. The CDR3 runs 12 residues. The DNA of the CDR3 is TGCGCCAGCAGTGAGGTTTTGGGGGATACGTACGTC. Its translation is CASSEVLGDTYV.

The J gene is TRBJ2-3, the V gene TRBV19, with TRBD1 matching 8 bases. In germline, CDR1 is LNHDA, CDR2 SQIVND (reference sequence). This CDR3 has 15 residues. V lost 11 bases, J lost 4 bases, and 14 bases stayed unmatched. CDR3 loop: CAVRNPGQEADTQYF. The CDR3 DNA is TGTGCCGTGCGAAATCCGGGACAGGAGGCAGATACGCAGTATTTT.

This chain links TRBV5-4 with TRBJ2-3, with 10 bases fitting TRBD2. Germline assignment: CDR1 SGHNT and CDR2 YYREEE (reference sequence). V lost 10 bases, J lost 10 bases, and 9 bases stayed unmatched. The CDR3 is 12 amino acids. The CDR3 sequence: CAAKRGGSAQYF. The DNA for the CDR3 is TGTGCCGCAAAGCGGGGGGGCAGTGCGCAGTATTTT.

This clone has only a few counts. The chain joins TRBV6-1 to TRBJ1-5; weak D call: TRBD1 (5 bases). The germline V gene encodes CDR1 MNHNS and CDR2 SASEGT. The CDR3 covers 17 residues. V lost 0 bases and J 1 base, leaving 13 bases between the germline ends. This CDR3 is CASSEAMGQASNQPQHF. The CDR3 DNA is TGTGCCAGCAGTGAAGCCATGGGGCAGGCAAGCAATCAGCCCCAGCATTTT.

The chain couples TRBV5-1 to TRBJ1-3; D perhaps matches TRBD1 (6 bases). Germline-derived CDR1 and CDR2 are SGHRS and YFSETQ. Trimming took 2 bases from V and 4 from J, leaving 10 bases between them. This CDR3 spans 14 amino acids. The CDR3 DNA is TGCGCCAGCAGCTTACAGGGTACAGGAAACACCATATATTTT. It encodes CASSLQGTGNTIYF.

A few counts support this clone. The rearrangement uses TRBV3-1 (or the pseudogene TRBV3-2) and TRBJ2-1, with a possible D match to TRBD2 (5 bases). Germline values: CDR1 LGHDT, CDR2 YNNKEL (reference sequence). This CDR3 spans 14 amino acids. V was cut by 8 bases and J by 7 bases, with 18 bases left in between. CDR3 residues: CASAPLAKANEQFF. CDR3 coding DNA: TGTGCCAGCGCACCCCTAGCAAAGGCTAATGAGCAGTTCTTC.

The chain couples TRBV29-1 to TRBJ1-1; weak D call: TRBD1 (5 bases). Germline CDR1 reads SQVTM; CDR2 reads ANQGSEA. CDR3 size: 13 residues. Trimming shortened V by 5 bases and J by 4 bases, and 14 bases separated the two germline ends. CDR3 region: CSVWQGSSTEAFF. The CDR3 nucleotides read TGCAGCGTTTGGCAGGGATCGAGCACTGAAGCTTTCTTT.

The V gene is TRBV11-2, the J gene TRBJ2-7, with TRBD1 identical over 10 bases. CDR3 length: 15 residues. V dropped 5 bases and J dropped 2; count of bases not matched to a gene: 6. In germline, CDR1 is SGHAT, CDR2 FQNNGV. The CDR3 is CASSPTGTGAYEQYV. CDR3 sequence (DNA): TGTGCCAGCAGCCCAACCGGGACAGGGGCCTACGAGCAGTACGTC.

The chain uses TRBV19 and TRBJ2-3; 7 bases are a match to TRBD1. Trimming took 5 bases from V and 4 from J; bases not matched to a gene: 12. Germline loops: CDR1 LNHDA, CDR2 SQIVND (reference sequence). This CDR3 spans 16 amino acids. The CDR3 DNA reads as TGTGCCAGTAGTCCGACGACAGGGTTGGGCGCAGATACGCAGTATTTT. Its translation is CASSPTTGLGADTQYF.

The DNA for the CDR3 is TGTGCCAGCAGCCTAACTAGCGGGGGGTCAGATACGCAGTATTTT. Its protein product is CASSLTSGGSDTQYF. The V call is TRBV7-9, the J call TRBJ2-3; TRBD2 agrees at 12 bases. V gave up 5 bases and J gave up 4 bases; unmatched junction bases: 4. Germline CDR1 reads SEHNR; CDR2 reads FQNEAQ (reference sequence). The CDR3 has 15 amino acids.

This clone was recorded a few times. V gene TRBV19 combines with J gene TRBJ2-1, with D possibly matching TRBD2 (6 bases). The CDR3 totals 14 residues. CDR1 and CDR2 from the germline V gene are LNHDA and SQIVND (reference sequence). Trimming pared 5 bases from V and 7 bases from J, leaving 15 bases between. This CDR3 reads CASSVDGGYNEQFF. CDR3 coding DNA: TGTGCCAGTAGTGTGGACGGAGGGTATAATGAGCAGTTCTTC.

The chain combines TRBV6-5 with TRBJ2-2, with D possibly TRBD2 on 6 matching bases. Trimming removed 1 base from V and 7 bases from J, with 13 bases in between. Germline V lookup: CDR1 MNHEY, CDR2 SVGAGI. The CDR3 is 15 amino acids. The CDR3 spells CASSYWDSVVGELFF. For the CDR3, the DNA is TGTGCCAGCAGTTACTGGGACTCCGTCGTCGGGGAGCTGTTTTTT.

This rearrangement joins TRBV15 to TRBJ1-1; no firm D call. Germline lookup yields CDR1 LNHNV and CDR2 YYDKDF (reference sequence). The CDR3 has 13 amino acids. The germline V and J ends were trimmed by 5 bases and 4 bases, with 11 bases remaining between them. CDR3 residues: CATSVPGITEAFF. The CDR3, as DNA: TGTGCCACCAGCGTTCCGGGGATCACTGAAGCTTTCTTT.

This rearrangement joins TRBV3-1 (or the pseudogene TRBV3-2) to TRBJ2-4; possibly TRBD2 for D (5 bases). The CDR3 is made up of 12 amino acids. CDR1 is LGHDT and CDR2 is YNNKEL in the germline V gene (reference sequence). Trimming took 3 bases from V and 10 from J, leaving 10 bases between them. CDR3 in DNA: TGTGCCAGCAGCCACACTAGTTATATTCAGTACTTC. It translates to CASSHTSYIQYF.